This T cell receptor (beta chain) derives from a study of blood T cell repertoires in COVID-19. The wider study: Samples of COVID-19 (acute and convalescent) were obtained from the United States, Italy and Spain. In each case, the material was cDNA or gDNA derived from T cells, B-cell-depleted T cells, or PBMCs.

Ages ranged from about 18 to 100 years, with residence in approximately 25 US areas. Among Cohort 3 donors, those recovered had two negative PCRs, clearance, or symptom resolution. CDR1 is MNHEY and CDR2 is SMNVEV in the germline V gene (reference sequence). The CDR3 contains 15 residues. V lost 4 bases, J lost 8 bases, and 15 bases lay in between. The protocol was immunoSEQ multiplex PCR, while the TCRdb copy is restricted to in-frame clones and leaves out a portion. The table has 310,000 or so clones, roughly 90% seen once. Sequencing was carried out using PBMCs or T cells enriched from blood (not recorded which). The chain uses TRBV27 and TRBJ1-6, with a possible D match to TRBD1 (5 bases). The TCR sequence derives from a woman under 40 who had recovered from COVID-19. CDR3 loop: CASSWGLGRDSPLHF. The CDR3 DNA reads TGTGCCAGCAGTTGGGGACTAGGGCGTGATTCACCCCTCCACTTT.